This T cell receptor beta chain is drawn from a study of blood T cells in healthy people across ages (dated by TCRdb to 2015 to 2017). Study-wide context: In model experiments, template switching captured roughly one uniquely barcoded TCR beta cDNA molecule for every two T cells. The study measured age-related changes in TCR beta repertoire diversity using deep sequencing normalized with unique cDNA molecular identifiers. Four age groups were formed from the donors: young (average approximately 15 years), middle-aged (more than 35), aged (around 62) and long-lived (more than 75). Donors of different ages were randomly distributed across sequencing lanes to avoid experimental bias. For two donors (one aged 18 to 30 and one aged 80 or older), the study analyzed two additional independent replicas of 1 million unique cDNA reads from the same blood draw.

V is clipped by 2 bases and J by 2 bases, and the sequence between their germline boundaries is 13 bases long. CDR1 and CDR2 (SGHRS, YFSETQ) derive from the germline V gene. The CDR3 runs 15 residues from the cysteine to the phenylalanine. The retained sequence is limited to the CDR3, 45 bases, with the frame set at the first base. Receptor amplification or capture employed 5' RACE. These reads were obtained on an Illumina HiSeq 2500. A second PCR of about 6 to 11 cycles was run with a J-beta primer mix and a sample-barcoded 5' primer. A unique molecular identifier was introduced onto each TCR beta cDNA molecule by a template-switch 5' adaptor carrying 12 random nucleotides. Each sample yielded at least 3 million CDR3-containing paired-end reads. First-strand cDNA was synthesized from all RNA with the Mint cDNA synthesis kit, primed by a TRBC-specific oligonucleotide. After uracil-DNA glycosylase treatment, a first 18-cycle PCR used universal primers M1SS and BC2_uni_R on all cDNA. Turning to the authors' computational methods: Each sample was normalized by randomly selecting 1 million high-quality reads, each carrying a distinct molecular identifier. Reads sharing molecular identifiers were discarded rather than binned into consensus sequences. CDR3 identification, clonotype clustering and error correction used MiTCR with a Q25 quality threshold and the strictest error-elimination algorithm. A nonparametric unseen species model using Euler transformation provided a lower-bound estimate of total TCR beta diversity. The public reads were run again by TCRdb, first through fastp at Q25 and then through MiXCR, and only productive beta chains were kept. Identical CDR3 proteins give one entry, which carries the most common genes and DNA. The V and J calls and clone size are TCRdb's, not the authors'. For this sample there are almost 800,000 distinct CDR3 sequences; 58% appear just once. The ten largest clones capture around 20% of the sample.

On this clonotype itself: There is no known antigen for this receptor. Base qualities are not recorded, but no much larger clone differs from it by a single base.

Systemically healthy Caucasian individuals from Russia, 35 to 50 in total and aged roughly 6 to 100 years, were included as donors. Each donor gave about 10 milliliters of peripheral blood, drawn into EDTA-treated Vacutainer tubes. Ficoll-Paque density-gradient centrifugation was used to isolate PBMCs, with at least 6.5 million per sample. Total RNA was extracted from PBMCs with Trizol reagent, with at least 6 micrograms obtained per sample. For every donor, an aliquot of PBMCs went through flow cytometry to measure the percentages of naive CD45RAhigh/CD27high T cells. Overall results and qualifications from the work: The long-lived group showed more naive CD4+ T cells, fewer expanded clones and increased TCR diversity than the aged group, suggesting age selection. The percentage of naive T cells measured by flow cytometry correlated strongly with observed TCR beta diversity. Because donor CMV infection status was unknown, age-related changes in expanded clonotypes were potentially confounded. As age increased, observed TCR beta diversity per million T cells dropped in a roughly linear way, and a significant reduction was already evident by age 40. Total diversity estimates from one million sequenced T cells were considered lower bounds and underestimates. Conclusive comparison of naive and antigen-experienced compartments was prevented by the profiling of bulk unsorted PBMCs.

The clonotype was recovered from a man aged 30-40 years in good health. Sequencing was carried out using blood. This receptor chain uses TRBV5-1 and TRBJ2-5, with an unclear D gene assignment. The CDR3 here reads CASSLGASTQETQYF. The DNA reads as follows: TGCGCCAGCAGCTTAGGAGCGAGTACTCAAGAGACCCAGTACTTC.